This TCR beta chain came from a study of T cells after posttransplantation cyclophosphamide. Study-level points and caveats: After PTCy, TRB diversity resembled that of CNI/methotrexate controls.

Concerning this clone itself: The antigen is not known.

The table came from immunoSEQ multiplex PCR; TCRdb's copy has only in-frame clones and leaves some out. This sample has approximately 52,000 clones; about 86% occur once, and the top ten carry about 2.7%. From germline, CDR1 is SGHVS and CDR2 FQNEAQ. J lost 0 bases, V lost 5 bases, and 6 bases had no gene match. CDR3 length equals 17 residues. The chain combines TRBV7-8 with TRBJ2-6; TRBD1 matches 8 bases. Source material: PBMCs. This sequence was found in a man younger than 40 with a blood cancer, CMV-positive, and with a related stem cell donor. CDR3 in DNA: TGTGCCAGCAGCCATGGACAGGGCCACTCTGGGGCCAACGTCCTGACTTTC. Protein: CASSHGQGHSGANVLTF.